These T cell receptor beta chains were read from a single sample in a study of T-cell reconstitution after alpha-beta-depleted transplantation in children. TCRdb re-derived calls from the PCR reads in MiXCR, one entry per CDR3 protein. In the table there are about 200,000 distinct CDR3 sequences, around 9.2% of which are singletons. This sample comprised PBMCs, mostly from graft donor cells, obtained 360 days after TCRalphabeta/CD19-depleted stem cell transplant. The receptors were sampled from a male patient aged 2 to 10 who had a stem cell transplant for acute myeloid leukemia, so the T cells may come from the graft donor. CDR3s leave out the opening cysteine and the closing phenylalanine or tryptophan. Fields, in order: J gene, V gene, CDR3 protein.

J: TRBJ2-1; V: TRBV11-1; CDR3: ASSLYGGSYNEQF
J: TRBJ2-1; V: TRBV11-2; CDR3: ASSSGLAGGPYNEQF
J: TRBJ2-1; V: TRBV20-1; CDR3: SILAGAYNEQF
J: TRBJ1-1; V: TRBV10-3; CDR3: AIRSNTEAF
J: TRBJ1-5; V: TRBV7-8; CDR3: ASSLEDWGPQH
J: TRBJ2-5; V: TRBV2; CDR3: ASMRDSQETQY
J: TRBJ2-5; V: TRBV12-3/TRBV12-4; CDR3: ASSLKTSGQETQY
J: TRBJ2-2; V: TRBV5-1; CDR3: ASSLDSLAGLLTGELF
J: TRBJ2-4; V: TRBV7-2; CDR3: ASSRGMSAVNIQY
J: TRBJ2-7; V: TRBV9; CDR3: ASSPSGRRTYEQY
J: TRBJ2-3; V: TRBV4-3; CDR3: ASSQEPLAGYTDTQY
J: TRBJ1-5; V: TRBV12-3/TRBV12-4; CDR3: ASSPKGAVQPQH
J: TRBJ2-3; V: TRBV10-3; CDR3: AISRGAGFDTQY
J: TRBJ2-1; V: TRBV29-1; CDR3: SVVWSNEQF
J: TRBJ2-7; V: TRBV12-3/TRBV12-4; CDR3: ASRDRLSYEQY
J: TRBJ2-1; V: TRBV20-1; CDR3: SARRGGGGNEQF
J: TRBJ2-1; V: TRBV18; CDR3: ASSPQRDPYNEQF
J: TRBJ2-1; V: TRBV9; CDR3: ASSVGHPADNEQF
J: TRBJ2-2; V: TRBV7-6; CDR3: ASSLKNTGELF
J: TRBJ1-1; V: TRBV4-3; CDR3: ASSYRTGGKNTEAF
J: TRBJ1-1; V: TRBV25-1; CDR3: ASSERAGLRGTEAF
J: TRBJ1-1; V: TRBV7-2; CDR3: ASSLSRQMNTEAF
J: TRBJ2-1; V: TRBV12-3/TRBV12-4; CDR3: ASSAQGTVYNEQF
J: TRBJ1-2; V: TRBV20-1; CDR3: SAHPYGYT
J: TRBJ2-5; V: TRBV6-5; CDR3: ASSYGVNQETQY
J: TRBJ1-4; V: TRBV20-1; CDR3: SARDRGEKLF
J: TRBJ1-6; V: TRBV7-2; CDR3: ASSFGVTSSYNSPLH
J: TRBJ2-1; V: TRBV19; CDR3: ASNDGLAGHNEQF
J: TRBJ2-7; V: TRBV7-9; CDR3: ASSLGRNEQY
J: TRBJ2-4; V: TRBV12-3/TRBV12-4; CDR3: ASSLTNLAKNIQY
J: TRBJ1-4; V: TRBV5-8; CDR3: ASSSKGQGNEKLF
J: TRBJ1-1; V: TRBV29-1; CDR3: SVAATGVDGTEAF
J: TRBJ2-7; V: TRBV20-1; CDR3: SARLAGGPGQY
J: TRBJ2-3; V: TRBV5-1; CDR3: ASSLSPPDTQY
J: TRBJ1-1; V: TRBV12-3/TRBV12-4; CDR3: ASLRRTNTEAF
J: TRBJ2-5; V: TRBV10-3; CDR3: AISESTGETQY
J: TRBJ2-1; V: TRBV19; CDR3: ASSSRASGTEQF
J: TRBJ2-1; V: TRBV20-1; CDR3: SARDGRGPYNEQF
J: TRBJ2-1; V: TRBV5-1; CDR3: ASSLAEKTSGRTYSYNEQF
J: TRBJ2-3; V: TRBV7-3; CDR3: ASSLQAGPDTQY
J: TRBJ2-7; V: TRBV10-3; CDR3: AISERKREDPPEQY
J: TRBJ2-6; V: TRBV7-3; CDR3: ASSLTGSGAGANVLT